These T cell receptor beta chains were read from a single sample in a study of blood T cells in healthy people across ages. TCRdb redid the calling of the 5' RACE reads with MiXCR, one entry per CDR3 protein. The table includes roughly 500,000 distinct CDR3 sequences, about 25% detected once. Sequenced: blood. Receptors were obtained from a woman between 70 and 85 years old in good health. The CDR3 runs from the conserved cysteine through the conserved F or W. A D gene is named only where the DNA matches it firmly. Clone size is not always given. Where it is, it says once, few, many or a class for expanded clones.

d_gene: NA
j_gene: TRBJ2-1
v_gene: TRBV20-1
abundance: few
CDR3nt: TGCAGTGCTCGGGACTCCTGGGACGGCAATGAGCAGTTCTTC
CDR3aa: CSARDSWDGNEQFF

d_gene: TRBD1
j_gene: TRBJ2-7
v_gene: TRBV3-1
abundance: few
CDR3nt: TGTGCCAGCAGCCAAAGGGACAGGGACTCCTACGAGCAGTACTTC
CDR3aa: CASSQRDRDSYEQYF

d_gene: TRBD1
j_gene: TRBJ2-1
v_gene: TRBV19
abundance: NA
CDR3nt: TGTGCCAGTAGAAGGACAGGGGGCTCGGTCAATGAGCAGTTCTTC
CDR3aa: CASRRTGGSVNEQFF

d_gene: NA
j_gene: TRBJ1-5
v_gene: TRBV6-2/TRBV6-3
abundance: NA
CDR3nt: TGTGCCAGCAGTTACGACAAATATGTTCAGCCCCAGCATTTT
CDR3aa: CASSYDKYVQPQHF

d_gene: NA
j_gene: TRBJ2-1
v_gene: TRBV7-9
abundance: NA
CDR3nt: TGTGCCAGCAGCTTAAGTTTGGGGGCTACCTACAATGAGCAGTTCTTC
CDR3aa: CASSLSLGATYNEQFF

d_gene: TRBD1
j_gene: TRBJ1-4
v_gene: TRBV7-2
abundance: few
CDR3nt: TGTGCCAGCAGCCAAGGACAGGGGGCATATAATGAAAAACTGTTTTTT
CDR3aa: CASSQGQGAYNEKLFF

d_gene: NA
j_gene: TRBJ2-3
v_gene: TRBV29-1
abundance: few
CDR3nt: TGCAGCGGCGAGCTAGATACGCAGTATTTT
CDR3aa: CSGELDTQYF

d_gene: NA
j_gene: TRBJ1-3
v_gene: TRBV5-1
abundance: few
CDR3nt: TGCGCCAGCAGCTTGGGAGGTGGTCCGGGTGGATCTGGAAACACCATATATTTT
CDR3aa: CASSLGGGPGGSGNTIYF

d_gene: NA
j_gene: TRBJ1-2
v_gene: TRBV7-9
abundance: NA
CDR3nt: TGTGCCAGCAGCCCCTATCCCCGGAACAGCTATGGCTACACCTTC
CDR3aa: CASSPYPRNSYGYTF

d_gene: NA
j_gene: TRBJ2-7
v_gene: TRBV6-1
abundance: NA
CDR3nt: TGTGCCAGCAGGGTGGGACCCTACGAGCAGTACTTC
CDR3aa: CASRVGPYEQYF

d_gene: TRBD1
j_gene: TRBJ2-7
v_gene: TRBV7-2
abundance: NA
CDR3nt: TGTGCCAGCAGCTTATGGACAGGGGTCGCCTACGAGCAGTACTTC
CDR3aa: CASSLWTGVAYEQYF

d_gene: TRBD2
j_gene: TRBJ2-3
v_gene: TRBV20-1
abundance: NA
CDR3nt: TGCAGTGCGGAAACACGGACTAGCGGGAGGGCCATCACAGATACGCAGTATTTT
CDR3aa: CSAETRTSGRAITDTQYF

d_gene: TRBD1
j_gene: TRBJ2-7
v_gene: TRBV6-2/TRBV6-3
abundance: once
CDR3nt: TGTGCCAGCAGGCCCCCGGGACAGGGGAACGAGCAGTACTTC
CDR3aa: CASRPPGQGNEQYF

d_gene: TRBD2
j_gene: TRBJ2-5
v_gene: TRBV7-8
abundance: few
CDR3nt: TGTGCCGGCAGCTTAGGACTAGCGGGGGGGCGGGAGACCCAGTACTTC
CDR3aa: CAGSLGLAGGRETQYF

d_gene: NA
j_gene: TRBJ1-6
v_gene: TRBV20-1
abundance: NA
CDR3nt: TGCAGTGCTAGAGATCCGAATACGGGTAGTGGATCACCCCTCCACTTT
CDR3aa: CSARDPNTGSGSPLHF

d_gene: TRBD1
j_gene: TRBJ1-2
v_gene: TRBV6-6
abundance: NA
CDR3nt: TGTGCCAGCAGTTACGGACAGGGCGCCGACCTCTACACCTTC
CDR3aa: CASSYGQGADLYTF

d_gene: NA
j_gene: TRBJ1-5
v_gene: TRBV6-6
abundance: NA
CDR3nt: TGTGCCAGTAAAGACAGGACCCGAGACGGTGCCCAGCATTTT
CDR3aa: CASKDRTRDGAQHF

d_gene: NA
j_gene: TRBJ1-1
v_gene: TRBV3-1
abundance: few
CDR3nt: TGTGCCAGCAGCCAACCGGGGGGCAACACTGAAGCTTTCTTT
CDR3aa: CASSQPGGNTEAFF

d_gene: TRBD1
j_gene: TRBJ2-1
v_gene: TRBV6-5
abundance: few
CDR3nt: TGTGCCAGCAGTAAAGGACAGGGTGTCGGTGAGCAGTTCTTC
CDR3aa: CASSKGQGVGEQFF

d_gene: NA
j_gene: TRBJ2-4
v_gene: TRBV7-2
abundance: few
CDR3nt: TGTGCCAGCAGCCTTAGACGGATAGGGGCCAAAAACATTCAGTACTTC
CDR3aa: CASSLRRIGAKNIQYF

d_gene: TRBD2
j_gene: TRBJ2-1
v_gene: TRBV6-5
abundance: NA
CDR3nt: TGTGCCAGCGGGGGGGGGTACAATGAGCAGTTCTTC
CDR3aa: CASGGGYNEQFF

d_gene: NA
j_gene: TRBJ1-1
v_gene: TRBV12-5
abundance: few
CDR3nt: TGTGCTAGTGGTCCTCATAACACAGGGAGCACTGAAGCTTTCTTT
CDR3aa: CASGPHNTGSTEAFF

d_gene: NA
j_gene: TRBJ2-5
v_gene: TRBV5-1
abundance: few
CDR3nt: TGCGCCAACAGCTTGTACGCACAGGACGAAGAGACCCAGTACTTC
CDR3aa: CANSLYAQDEETQYF